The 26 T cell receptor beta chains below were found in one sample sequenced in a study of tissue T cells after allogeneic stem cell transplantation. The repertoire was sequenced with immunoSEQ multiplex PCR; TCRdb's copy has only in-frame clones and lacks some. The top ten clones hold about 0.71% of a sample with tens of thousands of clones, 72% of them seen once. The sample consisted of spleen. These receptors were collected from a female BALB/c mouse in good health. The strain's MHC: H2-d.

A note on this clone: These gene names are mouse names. The CDR3 sequence is CASSIRDSQDTQYF. CDR3 DNA, as far as it was read: TGTGCCAGCAGTATTCGGGACAGCCAAGACACCCAGTAC. The chain is built from TRBV19 and TRBJ2-5; TRBD1 agrees at 7 bases. Sequencing ends 1 residue short of the CDR3 end; the germline J gene provides the rest. This CDR3 is 14 amino acids long. Per the germline V gene, CDR1 is FNHDT and CDR2 is SITEND (reference sequence). Losses at the gene ends were 2 bases for V and 2 bases for J; bases not matched to a gene: 2.

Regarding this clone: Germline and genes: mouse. The CDR3 spells CASSTTGGLSQNTLYF. The DNA read from the CDR3 is TGTGCCAGCAGTACCACAGGGGGGCTTAGTCAAAACACCTTGTAC. This sequence joins TRBV19 and TRBJ2-4; D may be TRBD1 (8 bases). The read ends 1 residue before the CDR3 terminus; that terminus is restored from the germline J gene. The germline V gene encodes CDR1 FNHDT and CDR2 SITEND (reference sequence). The CDR3 length is 16 residues. V lost 3 bases and J 0 bases, leaving 14 bases between the germline ends.

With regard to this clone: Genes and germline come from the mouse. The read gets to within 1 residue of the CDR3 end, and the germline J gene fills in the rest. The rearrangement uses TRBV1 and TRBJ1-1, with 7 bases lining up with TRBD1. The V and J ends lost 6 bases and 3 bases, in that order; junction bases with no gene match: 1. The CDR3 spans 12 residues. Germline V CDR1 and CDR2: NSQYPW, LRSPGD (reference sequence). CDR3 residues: CTCSRGDTEVFF. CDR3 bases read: TGCACCTGCAGCAGGGGGGACACAGAAGTCTTC.

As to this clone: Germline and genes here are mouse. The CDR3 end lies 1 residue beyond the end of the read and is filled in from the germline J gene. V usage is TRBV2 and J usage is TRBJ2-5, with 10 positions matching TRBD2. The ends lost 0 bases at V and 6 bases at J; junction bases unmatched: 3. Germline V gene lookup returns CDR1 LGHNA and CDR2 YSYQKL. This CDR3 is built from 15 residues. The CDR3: CASSQDRTGGDTQYF. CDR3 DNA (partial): TGTGCCAGCAGCCAAGACCGGACTGGGGGCGACACCCAGTAC.

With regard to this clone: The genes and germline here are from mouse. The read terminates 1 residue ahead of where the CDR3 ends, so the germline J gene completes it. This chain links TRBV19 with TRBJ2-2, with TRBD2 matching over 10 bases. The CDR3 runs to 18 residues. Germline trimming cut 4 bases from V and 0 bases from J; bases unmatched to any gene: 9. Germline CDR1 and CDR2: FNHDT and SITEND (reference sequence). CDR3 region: CASSSSRDWGANTGQLYF. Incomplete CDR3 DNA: TGTGCCAGCAGTTCCTCCCGGGACTGGGGAGCAAACACCGGGCAGCTCTAC.

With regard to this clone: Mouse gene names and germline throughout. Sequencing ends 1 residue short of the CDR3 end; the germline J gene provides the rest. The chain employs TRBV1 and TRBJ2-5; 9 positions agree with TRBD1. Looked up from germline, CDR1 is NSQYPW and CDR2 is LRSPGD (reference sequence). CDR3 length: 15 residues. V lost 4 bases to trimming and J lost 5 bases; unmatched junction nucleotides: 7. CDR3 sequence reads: CTCSEGTGRGDTQYF. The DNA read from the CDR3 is TGCACCTGCAGTGAAGGGACAGGGAGAGGAGACACCCAGTAC.

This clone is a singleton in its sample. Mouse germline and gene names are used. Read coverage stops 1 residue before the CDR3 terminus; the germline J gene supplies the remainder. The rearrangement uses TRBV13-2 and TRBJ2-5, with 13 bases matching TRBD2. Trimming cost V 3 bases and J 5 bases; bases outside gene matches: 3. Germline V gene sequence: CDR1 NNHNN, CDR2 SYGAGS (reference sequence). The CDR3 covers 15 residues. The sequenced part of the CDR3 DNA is TGTGCCAGCGGTGTCCGGGACTGGGGGGGAGACACCCAGTAC. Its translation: CASGVRDWGGDTQY. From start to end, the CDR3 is CASGVRDWGGDTQYF.

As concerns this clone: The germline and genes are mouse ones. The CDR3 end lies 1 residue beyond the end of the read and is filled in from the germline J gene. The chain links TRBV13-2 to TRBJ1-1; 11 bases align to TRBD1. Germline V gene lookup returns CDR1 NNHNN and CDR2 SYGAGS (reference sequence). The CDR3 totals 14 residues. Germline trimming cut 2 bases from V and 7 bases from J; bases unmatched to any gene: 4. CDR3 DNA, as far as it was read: TGTGCCAGCGGTGAAGGACAGGGGGCCGGAGAAGTCTTC. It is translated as CASGEGQGAGEVF. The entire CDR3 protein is CASGEGQGAGEVFF.

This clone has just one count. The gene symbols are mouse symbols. CDR3: CASGGRYAEQFF. The DNA read from the CDR3 is TGTGCCAGCGGTGGGAGATATGCTGAGCAGTTC. The chain carries TRBV13-2 and TRBJ2-1; no clear D gene. The CDR3 is cut off 1 residue early in the read; its end comes from the germline J gene. This CDR3 has 12 residues. Deletions cut 3 bases from V and 4 bases from J, with 5 bases between. The V gene's germline CDR1 is NNHNN and CDR2 SYGAGS (reference sequence).

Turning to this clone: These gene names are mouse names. This chain's CDR3 is CASSRRLGGRQDTQYF. The sequenced part of the CDR3 DNA is TGTGCTAGCAGTAGAAGACTGGGGGGGCGCCAAGACACCCAGTAC. This chain joins TRBV17 and TRBJ2-5; 12 nucleotides agree with TRBD2. The CDR3 is cut off 1 residue early in the read; its end comes from the germline J gene. V lost 2 bases to trimming and J lost 2 bases; unmatched junction nucleotides: 2. Looked up from germline, CDR1 is MNHDT and CDR2 is YYDKIL. This CDR3 has 16 amino acids. Full variable domain (rest looked up from reference TRBV17 and TRBJ2-5): DTTVKQNPRYKLARVGKPVNLICSQTMNHDTMYWYQKKPNQAPKLLLFYYDKILNREADTFEKFQSSRPNNSFCSLYIGSAGLEYSAMYLCASSRRLGGRQDTQYFGPGTRLLVL.

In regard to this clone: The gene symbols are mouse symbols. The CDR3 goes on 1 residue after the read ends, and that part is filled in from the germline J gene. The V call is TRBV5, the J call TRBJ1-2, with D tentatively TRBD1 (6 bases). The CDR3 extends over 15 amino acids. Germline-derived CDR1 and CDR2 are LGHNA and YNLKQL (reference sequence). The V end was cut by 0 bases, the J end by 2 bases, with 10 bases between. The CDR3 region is CASSQEWGANSDYTF. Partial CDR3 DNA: TGTGCCAGCAGCCAAGAATGGGGGGCGAACTCCGACTACACC.

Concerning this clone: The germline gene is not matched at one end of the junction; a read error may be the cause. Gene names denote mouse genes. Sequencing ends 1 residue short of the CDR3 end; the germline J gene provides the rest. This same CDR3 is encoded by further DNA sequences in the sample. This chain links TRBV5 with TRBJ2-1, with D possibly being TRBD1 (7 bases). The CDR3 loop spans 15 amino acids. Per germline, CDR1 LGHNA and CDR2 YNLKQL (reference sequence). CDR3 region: CASSKQGRDYAEQFF. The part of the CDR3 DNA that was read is TGTGCCAGCAGCAAACAGGGGAGGGACTATGCCGAGCAGTTC.

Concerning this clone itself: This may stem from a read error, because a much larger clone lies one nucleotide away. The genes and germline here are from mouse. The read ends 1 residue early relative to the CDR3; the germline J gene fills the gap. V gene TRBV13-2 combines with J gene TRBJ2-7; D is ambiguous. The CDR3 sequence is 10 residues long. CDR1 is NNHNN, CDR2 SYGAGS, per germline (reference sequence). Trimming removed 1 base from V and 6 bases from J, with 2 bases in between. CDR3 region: CASGDFEQYF. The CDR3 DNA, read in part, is TGTGCCAGCGGTGATTTTGAACAGTAC.

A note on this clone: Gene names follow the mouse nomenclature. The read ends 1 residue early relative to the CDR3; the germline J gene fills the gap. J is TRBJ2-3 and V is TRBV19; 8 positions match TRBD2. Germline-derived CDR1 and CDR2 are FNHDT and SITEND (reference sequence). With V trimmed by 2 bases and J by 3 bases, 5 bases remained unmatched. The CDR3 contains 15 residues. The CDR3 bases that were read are TGTGCCAGCAGTATTGATTGGGGGGGAGCAGAAACGCTGTAT. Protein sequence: CASSIDWGGAETLY. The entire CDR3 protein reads CASSIDWGGAETLYF.

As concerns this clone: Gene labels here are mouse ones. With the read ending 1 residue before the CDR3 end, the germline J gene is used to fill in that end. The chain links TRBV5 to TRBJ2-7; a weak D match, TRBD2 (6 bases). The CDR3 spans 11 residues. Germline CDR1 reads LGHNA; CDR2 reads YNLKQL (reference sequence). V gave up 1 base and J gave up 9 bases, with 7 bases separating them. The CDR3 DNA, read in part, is TGTGCCAGCAGCCAAGCGGGGGGACAGTAC. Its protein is CASSQAGGQY. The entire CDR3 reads CASSQAGGQYF.

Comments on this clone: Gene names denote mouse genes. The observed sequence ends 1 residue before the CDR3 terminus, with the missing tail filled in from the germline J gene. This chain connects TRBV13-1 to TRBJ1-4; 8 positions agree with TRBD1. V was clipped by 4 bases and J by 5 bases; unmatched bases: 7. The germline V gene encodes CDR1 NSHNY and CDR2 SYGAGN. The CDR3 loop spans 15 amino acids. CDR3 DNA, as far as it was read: TGTGCCAGCAGTTCCGGGACAGGTGGTAACGAAAGATTATTT. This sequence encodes CASSSGTGGNERLF. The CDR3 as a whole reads CASSSGTGGNERLFF.

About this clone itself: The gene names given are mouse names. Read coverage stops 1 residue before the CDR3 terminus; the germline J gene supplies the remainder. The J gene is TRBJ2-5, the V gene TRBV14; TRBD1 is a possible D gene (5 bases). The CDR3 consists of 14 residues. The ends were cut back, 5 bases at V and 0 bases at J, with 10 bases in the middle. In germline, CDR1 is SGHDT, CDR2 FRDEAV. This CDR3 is CASSLSGNQDTQYF. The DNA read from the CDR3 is TGTGCCAGCAGCCTATCAGGGAACCAAGACACCCAGTAC.

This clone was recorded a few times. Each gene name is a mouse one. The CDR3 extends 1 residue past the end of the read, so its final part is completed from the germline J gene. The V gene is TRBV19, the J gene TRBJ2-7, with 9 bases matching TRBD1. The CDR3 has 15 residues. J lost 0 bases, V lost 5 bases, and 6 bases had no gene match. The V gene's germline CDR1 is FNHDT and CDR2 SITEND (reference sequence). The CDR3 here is CASSPGQGLSYEQYF. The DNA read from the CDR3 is TGTGCCAGCAGCCCCGGACAGGGGCTCTCCTATGAACAGTAC. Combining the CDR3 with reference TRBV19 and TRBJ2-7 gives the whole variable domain GGIITQTPKFLIGQEGQKLTLKCQQNFNHDTMYWYRQDSGKGLRLIYYSITENDLQKGDLSEGYDASREKKSSFSLTVTSAQKNEMAVFLCASSPGQGLSYEQYFGPGTRLTVL.

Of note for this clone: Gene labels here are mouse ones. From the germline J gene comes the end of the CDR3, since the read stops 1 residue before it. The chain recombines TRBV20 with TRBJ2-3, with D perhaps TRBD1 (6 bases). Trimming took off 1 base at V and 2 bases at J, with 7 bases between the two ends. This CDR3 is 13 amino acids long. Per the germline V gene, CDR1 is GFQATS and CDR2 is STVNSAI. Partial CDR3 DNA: TGTGGTGCTAGGGGGACAGCTGCAGAAACGCTGTAT. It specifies CGARGTAAETLY. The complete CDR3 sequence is CGARGTAAETLYF.

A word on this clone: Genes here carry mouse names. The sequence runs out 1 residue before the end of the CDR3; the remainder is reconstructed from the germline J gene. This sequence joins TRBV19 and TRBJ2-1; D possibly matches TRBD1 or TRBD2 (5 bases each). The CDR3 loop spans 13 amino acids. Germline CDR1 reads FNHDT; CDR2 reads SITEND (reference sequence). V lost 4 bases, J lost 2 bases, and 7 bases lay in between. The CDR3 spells CASSPGHYAEQFF. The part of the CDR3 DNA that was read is TGTGCCAGCAGTCCGGGACACTATGCTGAGCAGTTC.

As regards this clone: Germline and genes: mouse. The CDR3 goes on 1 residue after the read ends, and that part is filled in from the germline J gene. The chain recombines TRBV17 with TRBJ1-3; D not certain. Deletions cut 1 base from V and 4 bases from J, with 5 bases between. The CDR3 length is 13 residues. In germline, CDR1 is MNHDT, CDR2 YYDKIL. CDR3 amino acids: CASSRGKGNTLYF. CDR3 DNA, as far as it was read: TGTGCTAGCAGTAGAGGGAAAGGAAATACGCTCTAT.

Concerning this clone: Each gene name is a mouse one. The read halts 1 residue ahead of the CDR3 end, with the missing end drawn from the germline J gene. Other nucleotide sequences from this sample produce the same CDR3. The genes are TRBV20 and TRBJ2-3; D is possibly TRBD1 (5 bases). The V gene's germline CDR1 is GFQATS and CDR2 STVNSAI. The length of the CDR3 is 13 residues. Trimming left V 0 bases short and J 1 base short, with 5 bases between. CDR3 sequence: CGARDRGAETLYF. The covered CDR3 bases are TGTGGTGCTAGGGACAGGGGTGCAGAAACGCTGTAT.

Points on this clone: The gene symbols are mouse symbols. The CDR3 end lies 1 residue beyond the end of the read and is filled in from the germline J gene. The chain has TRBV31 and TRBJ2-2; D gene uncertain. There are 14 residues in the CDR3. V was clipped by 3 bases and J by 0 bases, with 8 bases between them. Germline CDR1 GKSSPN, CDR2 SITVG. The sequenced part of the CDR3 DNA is TGTGCCTGGAGACCCGCAACAAACACCGGGCAGCTCTAC. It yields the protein CAWRPATNTGQLY. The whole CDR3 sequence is CAWRPATNTGQLYF.

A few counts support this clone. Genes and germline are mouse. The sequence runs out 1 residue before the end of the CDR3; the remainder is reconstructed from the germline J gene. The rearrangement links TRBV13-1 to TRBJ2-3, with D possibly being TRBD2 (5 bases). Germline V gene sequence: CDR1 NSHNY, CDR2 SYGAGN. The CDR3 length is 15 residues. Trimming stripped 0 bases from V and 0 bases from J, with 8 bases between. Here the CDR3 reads CASSDASGSAETLYF. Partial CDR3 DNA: TGTGCCAGCAGTGATGCATCTGGGAGTGCAGAAACGCTGTAT.

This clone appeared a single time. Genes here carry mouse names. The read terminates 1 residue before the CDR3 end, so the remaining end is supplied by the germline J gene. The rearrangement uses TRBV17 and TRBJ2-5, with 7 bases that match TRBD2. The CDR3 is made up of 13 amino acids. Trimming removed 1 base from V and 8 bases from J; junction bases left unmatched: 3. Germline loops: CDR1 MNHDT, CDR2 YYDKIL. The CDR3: CASSRVWGTTQYF. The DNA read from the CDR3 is TGTGCTAGCAGTAGAGTCTGGGGGACCACCCAGTAC.

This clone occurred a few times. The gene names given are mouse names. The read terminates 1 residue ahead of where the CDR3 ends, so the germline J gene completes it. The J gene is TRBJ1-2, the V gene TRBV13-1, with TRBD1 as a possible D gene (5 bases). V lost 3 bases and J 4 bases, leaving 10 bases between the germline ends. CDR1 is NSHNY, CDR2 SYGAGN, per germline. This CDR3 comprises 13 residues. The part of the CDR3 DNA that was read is TGTGCCAGCAGTGGCTCCGGGGGCTCCGACTACACC. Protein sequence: CASSGSGGSDYT. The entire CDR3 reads CASSGSGGSDYTF.